This T cell receptor beta chain appears in the sequencing data of a study of identical twins. The CDR3 loop spans 16 amino acids. The germline V gene encodes CDR1 KGHDR and CDR2 SFDVKD. V trimming: 3 bases; J trimming: 2 bases; junction bases outside the gene matches: 5. The authors used template switching to add a universal primer site and gave cDNA unique molecular identifiers. A single record per CDR3 protein comes from TCRdb applying MiXCR to the 5' RACE reads. The sample lists hundreds of thousands of distinct CDR3 sequences, around 6% occurring once. This clonotype was picked up many times. The chain has TRBV24-1 and TRBJ2-1, with TRBD2 identical over 8 bases. What was sequenced was naive T cells sorted from blood. This TCR was sampled from a man between 18 and 35 years old in good health. The CDR3 bases are TGTGCCACCAGTGATCAAGGACTAGCCACCTACAATGAGCAGTTCTTC. Translated: CATSDQGLATYNEQFF.